This T cell receptor (beta chain) was captured in a study of cytomegalovirus exposure and HLA in healthy donors. This table comes from immunoSEQ multiplex PCR, and its TCRdb copy is limited to in-frame clones, with some not included. Of fewer than 85,000 clones in the sample, 90% to 95% were seen once. About this clone itself: The antigen is undetermined.

The donors were in the approximately 120-subject validation cohort; that cohort was separate from the approximately 730-subject first cohort. Germline CDR1 and CDR2: SEHNR and FQNEAQ (reference sequence). The CDR3 spans 15 residues. V dropped 6 bases and J dropped 2; count of bases not matched to a gene: 5. Study-wide results and caveats: Associated with cytomegalovirus, according to the listing, were 150 to 200 TCR beta chains. It was reported that the classifier diagnosed cytomegalovirus status with high specificity and sensitivity in both the original and validation cohorts. Among TCR sequences, most were rare, though some public TCRs appeared in many donors.

This TCR was sampled from a woman aged 18-29 years in good health and CMV-seronegative. The sample taken for sequencing was PBMCs. The rearrangement joins TRBV7-9 to TRBJ2-3, with 10 bases identical to TRBD2. DNA for the CDR3: TGTGCCAGCAGTTCCGGACTAGCGGTCACAGATACGCAGTATTTT. This codes for CASSSGLAVTDTQYF.